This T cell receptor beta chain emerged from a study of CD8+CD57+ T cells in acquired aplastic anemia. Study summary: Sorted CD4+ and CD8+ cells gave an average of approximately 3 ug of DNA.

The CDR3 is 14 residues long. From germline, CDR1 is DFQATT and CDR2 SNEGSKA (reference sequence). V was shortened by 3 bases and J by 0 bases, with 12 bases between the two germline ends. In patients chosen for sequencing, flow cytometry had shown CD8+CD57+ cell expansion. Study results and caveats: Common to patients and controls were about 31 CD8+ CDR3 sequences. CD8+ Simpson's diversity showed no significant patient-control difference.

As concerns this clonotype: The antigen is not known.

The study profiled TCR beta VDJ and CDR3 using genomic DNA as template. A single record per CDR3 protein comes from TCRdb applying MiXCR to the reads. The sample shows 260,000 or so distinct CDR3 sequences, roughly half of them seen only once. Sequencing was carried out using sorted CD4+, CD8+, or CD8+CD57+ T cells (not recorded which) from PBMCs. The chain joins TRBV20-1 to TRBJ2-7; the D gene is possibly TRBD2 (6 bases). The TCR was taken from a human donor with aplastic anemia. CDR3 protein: CSARASASSYEQYV. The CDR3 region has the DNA TGCAGTGCTAGGGCTAGCGCAAGCTCCTACGAGCAGTACGTC.